This T cell receptor beta chain was recorded in a study of OX40 agonist ivuxolimab in advanced cancers. The wider study: Patients in the trial were receiving intravenous ivuxolimab every 2 weeks, at doses of 0.01 to 10 mg/kg. People who had prior anti-PD-1, anti-PD-L1 or anti-CTLA-4 therapy could take part, and 35% to 50% had some. Three individuals attained partial responses, comprising one hepatocellular carcinoma case and two cutaneous melanoma cases.

Study observations and caveats: Not determined was the antigen specificity of the expanded peripheral T cells.

V shed 3 bases, J shed 7 bases, and the junction held 13 bases outside the gene matches. CDR3 length: 15 residues. The germline V gene has CDR1 GTSNPN and CDR2 SVGIG (reference sequence). As concerns this clone: Its antigen is undetermined.

Measured with immunoSEQ multiplex PCR; TCRdb has only the in-frame clones, and not every one. The sample has 76,000 or so clones, 65% to 90% seen once. The sample here was CD4+ or CD8+ T cells sorted from blood, taken in a trial of the OX40 agonist ivuxolimab. The rearrangement joins TRBV30 to TRBJ2-5, with 8 positions matching TRBD2. This clonotype was sampled from an adult with an advanced solid tumor such as melanoma, head and neck, liver or kidney cancer. The CDR3 DNA sequence: TGTGCCTGGAGCGACGGGACTAGTTTTTTCGGGACCCAGTACTTC. Protein product: CAWSDGTSFFGTQYF.